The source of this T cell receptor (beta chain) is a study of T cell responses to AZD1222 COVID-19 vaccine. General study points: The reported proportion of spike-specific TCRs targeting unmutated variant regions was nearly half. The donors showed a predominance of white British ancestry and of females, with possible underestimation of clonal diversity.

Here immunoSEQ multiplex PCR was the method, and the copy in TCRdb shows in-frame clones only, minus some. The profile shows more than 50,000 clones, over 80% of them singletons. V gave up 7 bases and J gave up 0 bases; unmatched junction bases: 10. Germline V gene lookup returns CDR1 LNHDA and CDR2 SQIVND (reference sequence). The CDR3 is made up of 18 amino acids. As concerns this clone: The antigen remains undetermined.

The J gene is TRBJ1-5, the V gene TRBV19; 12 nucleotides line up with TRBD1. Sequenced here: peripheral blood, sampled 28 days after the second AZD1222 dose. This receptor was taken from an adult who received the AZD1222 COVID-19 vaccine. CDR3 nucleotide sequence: TGTGCCAGTACTGCCGGGACAGGGGGCGTTGTTAGCAATCAGCCCCAGCATTTT. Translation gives CASTAGTGGVVSNQPQHF. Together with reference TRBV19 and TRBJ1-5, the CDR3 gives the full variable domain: DGGITQSPKYLFRKEGQNVTLSCEQNLNHDAMYWYRQDPGQGLRLIYYSQIVNDFQKGDIAEGYSVSREKKESFPLTVTSAQKNPTAFYLCASTAGTGGVVSNQPQHFGDGTRLSIL.